This T cell receptor (beta chain) was retrieved from a study of blood T cell repertoires in COVID-19 (dated by TCRdb to about 2020). Turning to the overall study: Samples covering the acute and convalescent phases of COVID-19 were provided by collaborators in the United States, Italy and Spain. The prospective study material was composed of cDNA or gDNA derived from T cells, B-cell-depleted T cells, or PBMCs. The dataset comprised deeply sampled blood TCRbeta repertoires from subjects exposed to, actively infected with, or recovered from COVID-19. A freely available public database, intended as a resource for researchers studying the immune response to SARS-CoV-2, is where the repertoires were released. The samples were drawn from the first 160 participants of the ongoing ImmuneRACE study and from 950 to 1,500 subjects provided by 6 global collaborators. Sample metadata almost always included a de-identified subject ID, COVID-19 status, age in years and sex. Where HLA class I and class II types were available, the types were taken from metadata supplied by the sample provider, not from assay-based typing.

Inclusive of the bounding cysteine and phenylalanine, the CDR3 is 18 residues long. The CDR3 DNA has 54 bases and is translated from base 1. Trimmed from V: 0 bases; trimmed from J: 4 bases; junction bases lacking a gene match: 10. The germline V gene supplies CDR1 LGHNA and CDR2 YNFKEQ. Collaborating institutions collected whole blood in K2EDTA tubes following their own protocols. For TCRbeta analysis, collaborators shipped samples as frozen whole blood, isolated PBMCs, or DNA extracted from either of those sample types. Comment on this clone: This receptor's antigen is unknown. There are no base qualities to consult, and no much larger clone falls within one base.

Here is what the overall study found, with its caveats: How much clinical and demographic metadata was included differed by source and by participant, and the metadata was provided uncurated.

The immunoSEQ Assay, a bias-controlled multiplex PCR, was used to amplify TCRbeta CDR3 regions from genomic DNA. The authors' pipeline ran thus. The number of nucleated cells in each sample was estimated by amplification of reference gene primers within the assay. Sequence reads were collapsed and filtered to measure the absolute abundance of every unique TCRbeta CDR3 rearrangement. For each sample, productive Simpson clonality was calculated as the square root of Simpson's diversity index across productive rearrangements. The table was pulled from immuneACCESS by TCRdb, which kept in-frame rearrangements only. Such tables lose some clones; where checked, under half of the loss comes from unresolved V genes, and the rest has no known cause. V, J and clone size were drawn from that table, and D and trimming were deduced from the DNA. The sample table shows more than 70,000 clones, and 80% to 90% are seen once. The ten largest clonotypes hold approximately 9.3% of the sample.

The TCR originated in a man over 45 with acute or convalescent COVID-19. The chain links TRBV4-2 with TRBJ1-2; 11 middle bases align to TRBD1. Sequencing was carried out using peripheral blood. The CDR3 region has the sequence CASSQDHGQGATTYGYTF. The nucleotide sequence is TGTGCCAGCAGCCAAGATCACGGACAGGGGGCGACCACCTATGGCTACACCTTC.